This is a list of T cell receptor beta chains from one sample in a study of blood T cell repertoires in COVID-19. The protocol was immunoSEQ multiplex PCR, while the TCRdb copy is restricted to in-frame clones and leaves out a portion. The sample records roughly 170,000 clones, over 65% being singletons. The sequenced sample consisted of peripheral blood. Source of these receptors: a woman older than 75 with acute or convalescent COVID-19. Both conserved end residues are part of each CDR3. D genes are given only for firm matches. Where a row states a size, it is once, few, many or the class of an expanded clone; other rows omit it.

abundance	v_gene	d_gene	j_gene	CDR3nt	CDR3aa
-	TRBV2	TRBD1	TRBJ1-6	TGTGCCAGCAGAATGAGACAGGGCCGCGATATTTCACCCCTCCACTTT	CASRMRQGRDISPLHF
-	TRBV2	-	TRBJ1-2	TGTGCCAGCAGTGGACCTGACCGGGAATTTAACTATGGCTACACCTTC	CASSGPDREFNYGYTF
-	TRBV10-2	TRBD2	TRBJ2-2	TGCGCCAGCAGGGGGGATAGCGGGTCGGAGACCGGGGAGCTGTTTTTT	CASRGDSGSETGELFF
-	TRBV18	-	TRBJ1-3	TGTGCCAGCTCAGAAAGAATGGAGTCTGGAAACACCATATATTTT	CASSERMESGNTIYF
few	TRBV9	TRBD2	TRBJ2-1	TGTGCCAGCAGCGTAGAGGAAGGTAGCGGGAGCTACAATGAGCAGTTCTTC	CASSVEEGSGSYNEQFF
-	TRBV28	TRBD1	TRBJ1-2	TGTGCCAGCAGTTTGGGACAGAACTATGGCTACACCTTC	CASSLGQNYGYTF
-	TRBV27	-	TRBJ2-3	TGTGCCAGCAGTAGCAGGGCCTTCCTCTCGAGCACAGATACGCAGTATTTT	CASSSRAFLSSTDTQYF
-	TRBV6-2/TRBV6-3	TRBD1	TRBJ2-7	TGTGCCAGCAGTTATACAGGGGGCCTCGAGCAGTACTTC	CASSYTGGLEQYF
-	TRBV28	TRBD1	TRBJ2-3	TGTGCCAGCGTGCCCGGGACAGAAACAGATACGCAGTATTTT	CASVPGTETDTQYF
once	TRBV2	TRBD2	TRBJ2-4	TGTGCCAGCAGTGAAGCCGGGACTAGCATAAGCATTCAGTACTTC	CASSEAGTSISIQYF
-	TRBV7-2	-	TRBJ2-1	TGTGCCAGCAGCTTAGTGATGGCATCGGGAGAGCAGTTCTTC	CASSLVMASGEQFF
-	TRBV11-3	TRBD1	TRBJ1-1	TGTGCCAGCAGCCAACGGACAGGGGTGAACACTGAAGCTTTCTTT	CASSQRTGVNTEAFF
-	TRBV30	-	TRBJ2-2	TGTGCCTGGACTTCGGGAAACACCGGGGAGCTGTTTTTT	CAWTSGNTGELFF
-	TRBV30	TRBD2	TRBJ2-5	TGTGCCTGGGATTATAGCGGGAAAGAGACCCAGTACTTC	CAWDYSGKETQYF
-	TRBV5-1	TRBD2	TRBJ2-1	TGCGCCAGCAGCAACCGACTAGCGGACTACAATGAGCAGTTCTTC	CASSNRLADYNEQFF
-	TRBV28	TRBD1	TRBJ1-2	TGTGCCAGCAGTTCAGGACAGGGTCGGGGTGGCTACACCTTC	CASSSGQGRGGYTF
-	TRBV2	TRBD2	TRBJ2-7	TGTGCCAGCAGCCGCTTGACTAGCGGAACCTACGAGCAGTACTTC	CASSRLTSGTYEQYF
-	TRBV7-9	-	TRBJ1-3	TGTGCCAGCAGCTTAGCCTCCTCTGGAAACACCATATATTTT	CASSLASSGNTIYF
-	TRBV5-1	-	TRBJ1-2	TGCGCCAGCTCGAGGGGAGGGGACTATGGCTACACCTTC	CASSRGGDYGYTF
-	TRBV14	-	TRBJ1-1	TGTGCCAGCAGCCTACGACCGACAGTCAACACTGAAGCTTTCTTT	CASSLRPTVNTEAFF
-	TRBV28	-	TRBJ2-5	TGTGCCAGCAGTTTGCAGGAGACCCAGTACTTC	CASSLQETQYF
-	TRBV6-1	TRBD1	TRBJ2-5	TGTGCCAGCAGTGAAATGGGACAGCCCCAAGAGACCCAGTACTTC	CASSEMGQPQETQYF
-	TRBV19	-	TRBJ2-7	TGTGCCAGTAGCTCCCATACAGGGAGTCGGGCCTACGAGCAGTACTTC	CASSSHTGSRAYEQYF
-	TRBV7-9	TRBD1	TRBJ2-3	TGTGCCAGCAGCCAGGGGGACAGCACAGATACGCAGTATTTT	CASSQGDSTDTQYF
-	TRBV5-1	-	TRBJ2-5	TGCGCCAGCAGCACCCGTAGACAGAGCCTCCAAGAGACCCAGTACTTC	CASSTRRQSLQETQYF
-	TRBV10-3	-	TRBJ2-1	TGTGCCACCCTCCCCCACCGGGAGAAGAATGAGCAGTTCTTC	CATLPHREKNEQFF
-	TRBV18	TRBD2	TRBJ2-1	TGTGCCAGCTCTCCCGGGACTAGCGGGAGCCAGTTCTTC	CASSPGTSGSQFF
-	TRBV7-2	-	TRBJ1-1	TGTGCCAGCAGCTTAGGCGCAGGGACTGAAGCTTTCTTT	CASSLGAGTEAFF
-	TRBV5-8	-	TRBJ2-3	TGTGCCAGCAGCTCTAAACCTACTAGTCGGAGCACAGATACGCAGTATTTT	CASSSKPTSRSTDTQYF
-	TRBV19	TRBD1	TRBJ1-5	TGTGCCAGTAGTACCTTCAGGGGGCGCGGTTCTGGGAGCAATCAGCCCCAGCATTTT	CASSTFRGRGSGSNQPQHF
-	TRBV21-1	-	TRBJ2-7	TGTGCCAGCCGGGACAGGGGCTACGAGCAGTACTTC	CASRDRGYEQYF
-	TRBV5-5	TRBD1	TRBJ1-5	TGTGCCAGCAGTAAGAATCGACAGGGGGTCGGTCAGCCCCAGCATTTT	CASSKNRQGVGQPQHF
few	TRBV3-1/TRBV3-2	-	TRBJ2-7	TGTGCCAGCGGAGGGACAGCCAGGGGGGAGCAGTACTTC	CASGGTARGEQYF
-	TRBV9	TRBD1	TRBJ2-3	TGTGCCAGCAGCGTATCCCTCGGACAGGTCACAGATACGCAGTATTTT	CASSVSLGQVTDTQYF
-	TRBV6-5	TRBD1	TRBJ1-2	TGTGCCAGCAGGGTGACAGGGTCCCATGGCTACACCTTC	CASRVTGSHGYTF
-	TRBV4-1	TRBD2	TRBJ2-7	TGCGCCAGCAGCCAACAGACGGGACTAGCGGGACCAATTTACGAGCAGTACTTC	CASSQQTGLAGPIYEQYF
-	TRBV10-3	-	TRBJ1-6	TGTGCCACCACAGAGAATAATTCACCCCTCCACTTT	CATTENNSPLHF
-	TRBV10-3	TRBD2	TRBJ2-1	TGTGCCATCAGTGAGGAGACTAGCGGGACGGGGCTTACCTACAATGAGCAGTTCTTC	CAISEETSGTGLTYNEQFF
-	TRBV9	-	TRBJ1-4	TGTGCCAGCAGCGCTTACGACATTCCAGTGGAAGAAAAACTGTTTTTT	CASSAYDIPVEEKLFF
once	TRBV18	TRBD2	TRBJ2-1	TGTGCCAGCTCACCAATTTCTAGCGGGAACAATGAGCAGTTCTTC	CASSPISSGNNEQFF
-	TRBV2	-	TRBJ1-4	TGTGCCAGCAGGAAGGAGGTTGGCAATGAAAAACTGTTTTTT	CASRKEVGNEKLFF
once	TRBV5-4	TRBD2	TRBJ2-3	TGTGCCAGCAGCTTGACTAGCGGGGCCGGCACAGATACGCAGTATTTT	CASSLTSGAGTDTQYF
-	TRBV7-2	TRBD1	TRBJ1-6	TGTGCCAGCAGAGCAGGGGGCGCGGGAAATAATTCACCCCTCCACTTT	CASRAGGAGNNSPLHF
-	TRBV10-1	TRBD1	TRBJ2-2	TGCGCCAGCAGCAAAAGGACAGGCCTCACCGGGGAGCTGTTTTTT	CASSKRTGLTGELFF
-	TRBV27	TRBD1	TRBJ1-5	TGTGCCAGCAGTAAACAGGGGGCCGGCAATCAGCCCCAGCATTTT	CASSKQGAGNQPQHF
-	TRBV5-1	TRBD1	TRBJ1-3	TGCGCCAGCAGCTTGGAGGGGGCAGGGAGAACTGGAAACACCATATATTTT	CASSLEGAGRTGNTIYF
-	TRBV19	TRBD1	TRBJ1-4	TGTGCCAGTAGTAACTACAGGGGGCAGAATGAAAAACTGTTTTTT	CASSNYRGQNEKLFF
few	TRBV28	TRBD1	TRBJ1-4	TGTGCCAGCAGTTTCCAGGGGGCTCTTGAAAAACTGTTTTTT	CASSFQGALEKLFF
-	TRBV20-1	TRBD2	TRBJ2-1	TGCAGTGCTAGTCCGGCGGGAGTAGCGAATGAGCAGTTCTTC	CSASPAGVANEQFF
-	TRBV28	-	TRBJ1-6	TGTGCCAGCACCCTGCTTCGGTATTATTCACCCCTCCACTTT	CASTLLRYYSPLHF
once	TRBV7-8	-	TRBJ2-7	TGTGCCAGCAGCCCCCAGGGGCGCGAGCAGTACTTC	CASSPQGREQYF
once	TRBV28	-	TRBJ1-6	TGTGCCAGCAGTTTTAGTGGGAGTTCTAAATATAATTCACCCCTCCACTTT	CASSFSGSSKYNSPLHF